This is a list of T cell receptor beta chains from one sample in a study of T cell responses to AZD1222 COVID-19 vaccine. This table comes from immunoSEQ multiplex PCR, and its TCRdb copy is limited to in-frame clones, with some not included. Of about 180,000 clones listed, around 88% are singletons. This material consisted of peripheral blood, taken 28 days after the second AZD1222 dose. The receptors stem from an adult who received the AZD1222 COVID-19 vaccine. The CDR3 runs from the conserved cysteine through the conserved F or W. A D gene is named only where the DNA matches it firmly. A clone size is listed for some rows: how often the clone was seen (once, few, many), or a class if it is expanded.

j_gene	v_gene	d_gene	abundance	CDR3nt	CDR3aa
TRBJ1-1	TRBV11-2	.	.	TGTGCCAGCAGCTTAGGGGGGGGCCGGAACACTGAAGCTTTCTTT	CASSLGGGRNTEAFF
TRBJ1-6	TRBV4-2	.	few	TGTGCCAGCAGCCAAGAGACAGCCTATAATTCACCCCTCCACTTT	CASSQETAYNSPLHF
TRBJ1-6	TRBV27	.	.	TGTGCCAGCAGTTTATCGAGATGGGGGAGCTCCTATAATTCACCCCTCCACTTT	CASSLSRWGSSYNSPLHF
TRBJ1-2	TRBV6-5	TRBD1	.	TGTGCCAGCAGCCGGACAGGGCAGGACTATGGCTACACCTTC	CASSRTGQDYGYTF
TRBJ1-6	TRBV6-5	.	.	TGTGCCAGTCGGGACACATATAATTCACCCCTCCACTTT	CASRDTYNSPLHF
TRBJ2-2	TRBV7-6	TRBD1	.	TGTGCCAGCAGCTTCGGACAGGGGCACTACACCGGGGAGCTGTTTTTT	CASSFGQGHYTGELFF
TRBJ2-3	TRBV5-1	.	.	TGCGCCAGCAGCTTGGGACACTGGGATTCCACAGATACGCAGTATTTT	CASSLGHWDSTDTQYF
TRBJ1-2	TRBV10-3	.	.	TGTGCCATCAGTGACCCGGGACAAGGATTGGGCTACACCTTC	CAISDPGQGLGYTF
TRBJ1-1	TRBV7-8	.	.	TGTGCCAGCAGGGCAAGAGGACACACTGAAGCTTTCTTT	CASRARGHTEAFF
TRBJ2-1	TRBV7-6	.	.	TGTGCCAGCAGCTTTGTTGACGGGACAACTTACAATGAGCAGTTCTTC	CASSFVDGTTYNEQFF
TRBJ1-2	TRBV19	.	.	TGTGCCAGTACCCCCCCTGGGGGGTATGGCTACACCTTC	CASTPPGGYGYTF
TRBJ2-1	TRBV11-1	.	.	TGTGCCAGCAGCTTAGGGCCTCGGGTCCTGGATGAGCAGTTCTTC	CASSLGPRVLDEQFF
TRBJ1-1	TRBV2	.	.	TGTGCCAGCAGTGAAAGGACACGCGTACCTGAAGCTTTCTTT	CASSERTRVPEAFF
TRBJ2-3	TRBV6-5	TRBD1	.	TGTGCCAGCAGCCCGGACAGGGGGGGAACAGATACGCAGTATTTT	CASSPDRGGTDTQYF
TRBJ2-2	TRBV6-5	.	once	TGTGCCAGCAGAGTATACAGAAACACCGGGGAGCTGTTTTTT	CASRVYRNTGELFF
TRBJ1-5	TRBV7-2	.	.	TGTGCCAGCAGCTTAGTACAGAATAGCAATCAGCCCCAGCATTTT	CASSLVQNSNQPQHF
TRBJ1-1	TRBV12-3/TRBV12-4	.	.	TGTGCCAGCAGTTCAAAGTGGAACACTGAAGCTTTCTTT	CASSSKWNTEAFF
TRBJ1-2	TRBV5-6	TRBD1	.	TGTGCCAGCAGCTGGACAGGGCGGGACGGCTATGGCTACACCTTC	CASSWTGRDGYGYTF
TRBJ1-1	TRBV15	TRBD1	.	TGTGCCACCAGCAGGGGTGACAGGGGGTCTGAAGCTTTCTTT	CATSRGDRGSEAFF
TRBJ2-6	TRBV27	.	.	TGTGCCAGCAGTTTAAGGAGCTCTGGGGCCAACGTCCTGACTTTC	CASSLRSSGANVLTF
TRBJ1-2	TRBV9	.	.	TGTGCCAGCAGCGGCGGCGACCTCCTCCTAGGCTATGGCTACACCTTC	CASSGGDLLLGYGYTF
TRBJ2-2	TRBV7-9	.	few	TGTGCCAGCAGCTTAGAGACCAGGGGGGTACAGGTGAACACCGGGGAGCTGTTTTTT	CASSLETRGVQVNTGELFF
TRBJ1-4	TRBV27	.	.	TGTGCCAGCAGTTTATCAGGTGCAACTAATGAAAAACTGTTTTTT	CASSLSGATNEKLFF
TRBJ1-3	TRBV7-9	.	.	TGTGCCAGCAGCTTGGATTATGGAAACACCATATATTTT	CASSLDYGNTIYF
TRBJ2-2	TRBV6-5	.	.	TGTGCCAGCAAAAGGGGGGGCCAGAGAACCGGGGAGCTGTTTTTT	CASKRGGQRTGELFF
TRBJ1-5	TRBV19	TRBD1	.	TGTGCCAGTAGTGGGACAGGGGATCAGCCCCAGCATTTT	CASSGTGDQPQHF
TRBJ1-1	TRBV18	.	.	TGTGCCAGCTCACCATTGGATAGACTGAACACTGAAGCTTTCTTT	CASSPLDRLNTEAFF
TRBJ2-5	TRBV7-2	.	.	TGTGCCAGCAGCCGTACCACACTGCTAGGCGGGGAGACCCAGTACTTC	CASSRTTLLGGETQYF
TRBJ1-1	TRBV3-1/TRBV3-2	TRBD1	.	TGTGCCAGCAGCCAAGATAGGACAGGGGGCAGGAACACTGAAGCTTTCTTT	CASSQDRTGGRNTEAFF
TRBJ2-4	TRBV6-5	TRBD2	.	TGTGCCAGCACCCGACTAGCGGACATTCAGTACTTC	CASTRLADIQYF
TRBJ2-2	TRBV9	TRBD2	.	TGTGCCAGCAGCGTATCGGGAGCGGGGGCGAACACCGGGGAGCTGTTTTTT	CASSVSGAGANTGELFF
TRBJ2-2	TRBV25-1	.	few	TGTGCCAGCAGTTCGTCGGGACGGACCGGGGAGCTGTTTTTT	CASSSSGRTGELFF
TRBJ1-2	TRBV6-5	.	.	TGTGCCAGCAGTTGGGGGGCCTATAACTATGGCTACACCTTC	CASSWGAYNYGYTF
TRBJ1-5	TRBV28	.	.	TGTGCCAGCAGTTTCGATCGGGATCAGCCCCAGCATTTT	CASSFDRDQPQHF
TRBJ1-2	TRBV9	.	.	TGTGCCAGCAGCCAACGGCGACAGGCTAACTATGGCTACACCTTC	CASSQRRQANYGYTF
TRBJ1-2	TRBV3-1/TRBV3-2	.	.	TGTGCCAGCAGCCGAGGGTTGGACTATGGCTACACCTTC	CASSRGLDYGYTF
TRBJ2-7	TRBV5-6	.	once	TGTGCCAGCAGCTTGGTTGGCCCCATGGTCTACGAGCAGTACTTC	CASSLVGPMVYEQYF
TRBJ2-5	TRBV4-2	TRBD2	.	TGTGCCAGCAGCCCTTCGACTAGCGGACAAGAGACCCAGTACTTC	CASSPSTSGQETQYF
TRBJ1-5	TRBV19	TRBD1	many	TGTGCCAGTAGTATCCGGACAGGGCTAGCCCGGATAGGAAATCAGCCCCAGCATTTT	CASSIRTGLARIGNQPQHF
TRBJ1-1	TRBV7-3	.	few	TGTGCCAGCAGCTTAACTTCTGAGGACACTGAAGCTTTCTTT	CASSLTSEDTEAFF
TRBJ1-3	TRBV5-8	.	.	TGTGCCAGCAGCCGCACCACAGGGACCGGAAACACCATATATTTT	CASSRTTGTGNTIYF
TRBJ2-3	TRBV7-3	.	.	TGTGCCAGCAGCCAGGGACTGGCTGGAGATACGCAGTATTTT	CASSQGLAGDTQYF
TRBJ2-1	TRBV7-7	.	.	TGTGCTAGCAGCCCCGGACAGTACAATGAGCAGTTCTTC	CASSPGQYNEQFF
TRBJ2-2	TRBV5-1	TRBD1	.	TGCGCCAGCAGTCTGACAGGGAGAACGACCGGGGAGCTGTTTTTT	CASSLTGRTTGELFF
TRBJ2-2	TRBV9	.	.	TGTGCCAGCAGCGTTCGAGGGGCTGGTACGACCGGGGAGCTGTTTTTT	CASSVRGAGTTGELFF
TRBJ1-1	TRBV5-6	.	.	TGTGCCAGCAGCTTAGGGCTGGACACTACGAACACTGAAGCTTTCTTT	CASSLGLDTTNTEAFF
TRBJ1-1	TRBV19	.	.	TGTGCCAGTAGTAACCGACAAGGGCATACTGAAGCTTTCTTT	CASSNRQGHTEAFF
TRBJ2-1	TRBV5-4	.	.	TGTGCCAGCAGCTGGGGGGTGGCAGACCCGAATGAGCAGTTCTTC	CASSWGVADPNEQFF
TRBJ2-7	TRBV7-8	.	.	TGTGCCAGCAGCACCTCCGGGACGGTGGGGATCTACGAGCAGTACTTC	CASSTSGTVGIYEQYF
TRBJ1-6	TRBV10-3	.	.	TGTGCCATCAGTGATAGGGCAGCTAATTCACCCCTCCACTTT	CAISDRAANSPLHF
TRBJ2-1	TRBV19	.	.	TGTGCCAGTAGTTCCGGGGGCGACTACAATGAGCAGTTCTTC	CASSSGGDYNEQFF
TRBJ2-1	TRBV2	TRBD1	once	TGTGCCAGCAGTGCCTTGACAGGGAGCTCCTACAATGAGCAGTTCTTC	CASSALTGSSYNEQFF
TRBJ2-7	TRBV20-1	.	.	TGCAGTGCTAGCAAAGCGAATGAGCAGTACTTC	CSASKANEQYF
TRBJ1-1	TRBV5-1	.	.	TGCGCCAGCAGCTTACGATCGAACACTGAAGCTTTCTTT	CASSLRSNTEAFF
TRBJ2-7	TRBV28	TRBD1	.	TGTGCCAGCAGACCGCAGGGGGCTTATTACGAGCAGTACTTC	CASRPQGAYYEQYF
TRBJ1-4	TRBV7-9	.	.	TGTGCCAGCAGCTTAGAATCAGGGCAGAGAGAAAAACTGTTTTTT	CASSLESGQREKLFF
TRBJ1-1	TRBV7-2	TRBD1	.	TGTGCCAGCAGCCGGGACAGACTGAACACTGAAGCTTTCTTT	CASSRDRLNTEAFF
TRBJ1-5	TRBV28	TRBD1	.	TGTGCCAGCAGTCCTTCGACAGGGCGAGGACAGCCCCAGCATTTT	CASSPSTGRGQPQHF